Listed below are T cell receptor beta chains from one sample, sequenced in a study of blood T cell repertoires in COVID-19. The table came from immunoSEQ multiplex PCR; TCRdb's copy has only in-frame clones and leaves some out. The sample contains 300,000 to 400,000 clones, 80% to 90% of which appear only once. The sample consisted of peripheral blood. These receptors all come from a woman aged 55-70 years with COVID-19, enrolled during active disease. Both conserved end residues are trimmed from each CDR3. Fields, in order: clone size, V gene, J gene, CDR3 protein. Rows give clone size only sometimes, using once, few, many, or a class for an expanded clone.

clone size: once
V gene: TRBV19
J gene: TRBJ1-1
CDR3 protein: ASSMVENTEAF

clone size: once
V gene: TRBV19
J gene: TRBJ1-1
CDR3 protein: ASSINRGPDTEAF

clone size: -
V gene: TRBV2
J gene: TRBJ1-4
CDR3 protein: ASQGAGEKLF

clone size: -
V gene: TRBV19
J gene: TRBJ1-1
CDR3 protein: ASSIRAGENTEAF

clone size: -
V gene: TRBV30
J gene: TRBJ2-5
CDR3 protein: AWSATSLWETQY

clone size: few
V gene: TRBV4-1
J gene: TRBJ1-1
CDR3 protein: ASSREGASLTEAF

clone size: -
V gene: TRBV19
J gene: TRBJ1-2
CDR3 protein: ASSIDSWTDDYGYT

clone size: -
V gene: TRBV5-1
J gene: TRBJ1-3
CDR3 protein: ASSPNGAEGNTIY

clone size: -
V gene: TRBV30
J gene: TRBJ1-1
CDR3 protein: AWSSGTGSMNTEAF

clone size: few
V gene: TRBV18
J gene: TRBJ2-1
CDR3 protein: ASSPGQGYNEQF

clone size: -
V gene: TRBV27
J gene: TRBJ1-1
CDR3 protein: ASSHYPTEAF

clone size: -
V gene: TRBV7-3
J gene: TRBJ1-1
CDR3 protein: ASSFRDRGSTEAF

clone size: -
V gene: TRBV19
J gene: TRBJ1-3
CDR3 protein: ASSIWQTGNTIY

clone size: -
V gene: TRBV3-1/TRBV3-2
J gene: TRBJ2-3
CDR3 protein: ASSQDSRRPGTDTQY

clone size: -
V gene: TRBV7-2
J gene: TRBJ2-1
CDR3 protein: ASSFLQGLSEQF

clone size: -
V gene: TRBV11-3
J gene: TRBJ2-6
CDR3 protein: ASRPGQGSNGANVLT

clone size: -
V gene: TRBV9
J gene: TRBJ1-1
CDR3 protein: ASSGETVNTEAF

clone size: -
V gene: TRBV6-5
J gene: TRBJ1-5
CDR3 protein: ASNSAPQH

clone size: -
V gene: TRBV30
J gene: TRBJ1-4
CDR3 protein: AWNQVLEKLF

clone size: -
V gene: TRBV4-3
J gene: TRBJ1-5
CDR3 protein: ASSHDRNQPQH

clone size: -
V gene: TRBV5-1
J gene: TRBJ1-1
CDR3 protein: ASSLLGVNTEAF

clone size: few
V gene: TRBV29-1
J gene: TRBJ1-3
CDR3 protein: SASDGGGDTIY

clone size: -
V gene: TRBV7-3
J gene: TRBJ2-1
CDR3 protein: ASSLRQGLHNEQF

clone size: -
V gene: TRBV9
J gene: TRBJ2-3
CDR3 protein: ASSVGGGAWTDTQY

clone size: -
V gene: TRBV11-3
J gene: TRBJ1-1
CDR3 protein: ASSPRGGVAGTEAF

clone size: -
V gene: TRBV28
J gene: TRBJ2-1
CDR3 protein: ASSLLNEQF

clone size: once
V gene: TRBV3-1/TRBV3-2
J gene: TRBJ2-1
CDR3 protein: ASSLTSEQF

clone size: once
V gene: TRBV5-6
J gene: TRBJ2-5
CDR3 protein: ASSLVGRGETQY

clone size: -
V gene: TRBV19
J gene: TRBJ2-3
CDR3 protein: ASSRTGVTDTQY

clone size: -
V gene: TRBV25-1
J gene: TRBJ1-5
CDR3 protein: ASSPTGGNQPQH

clone size: -
V gene: TRBV27
J gene: TRBJ1-1
CDR3 protein: ASSLDRVGTEAF

clone size: -
V gene: TRBV5-1
J gene: TRBJ1-1
CDR3 protein: ASSAGIENTEAF

clone size: -
V gene: TRBV3-1/TRBV3-2
J gene: TRBJ2-2
CDR3 protein: ASRTGANTGELF

clone size: -
V gene: TRBV4-2
J gene: TRBJ1-3
CDR3 protein: ASSQQGAGGNTIY

clone size: -
V gene: TRBV2
J gene: TRBJ2-5
CDR3 protein: ASRDGGRETQY

clone size: -
V gene: TRBV9
J gene: TRBJ2-7
CDR3 protein: ASSVAVSSYEQY

clone size: -
V gene: TRBV5-1
J gene: TRBJ1-2
CDR3 protein: ASSLGTGGSTHYGYT

clone size: -
V gene: TRBV7-3
J gene: TRBJ2-3
CDR3 protein: ASSSSGASTDTQY

clone size: -
V gene: TRBV7-8
J gene: TRBJ2-1
CDR3 protein: ASSLVGGYNEQF

clone size: -
V gene: TRBV2
J gene: TRBJ2-5
CDR3 protein: ASSEDTQETQY

clone size: -
V gene: TRBV5-5
J gene: TRBJ1-5
CDR3 protein: ASSLEAGARGNQPQH

clone size: few
V gene: TRBV5-1
J gene: TRBJ1-5
CDR3 protein: ASSSQGSQPQH

clone size: -
V gene: TRBV24-1
J gene: TRBJ2-1
CDR3 protein: ATSDRAGGYNEQF

clone size: -
V gene: TRBV5-4
J gene: TRBJ1-6
CDR3 protein: ASSSSGTRVH

clone size: -
V gene: TRBV6-5
J gene: TRBJ1-6
CDR3 protein: ASRTGLQIQPLH

clone size: -
V gene: TRBV3-1/TRBV3-2
J gene: TRBJ1-2
CDR3 protein: ASSPRGRGDGYT

clone size: -
V gene: TRBV27
J gene: TRBJ1-2
CDR3 protein: ASTPGRGNYGYT

clone size: -
V gene: TRBV2
J gene: TRBJ2-3
CDR3 protein: ASTATSTDTQY

clone size: -
V gene: TRBV13
J gene: TRBJ2-7
CDR3 protein: ASSLRGGRPYEQY

clone size: few
V gene: TRBV5-1
J gene: TRBJ1-1
CDR3 protein: ASSLSGARSTEAF

clone size: -
V gene: TRBV4-2
J gene: TRBJ1-2
CDR3 protein: ASSQESGDRGYT

clone size: -
V gene: TRBV15
J gene: TRBJ2-1
CDR3 protein: ATSRGGPYEQF

clone size: -
V gene: TRBV6-4
J gene: TRBJ1-2
CDR3 protein: ASSDSLGRDPYGYT

clone size: -
V gene: TRBV3-1/TRBV3-2
J gene: TRBJ1-2
CDR3 protein: ASSRGTRGYT

clone size: -
V gene: TRBV5-1
J gene: TRBJ2-7
CDR3 protein: ASSLGSTQY

clone size: -
V gene: TRBV12-5
J gene: TRBJ1-3
CDR3 protein: ASAQQGRRGNTIY

clone size: -
V gene: TRBV6-5
J gene: TRBJ1-2
CDR3 protein: ASSYLDRPYGYT

clone size: many
V gene: TRBV11-3
J gene: TRBJ2-7
CDR3 protein: ASSLEAGREEQY